Each of the 30 T cell receptor beta chains below was sequenced from the same sample in a study of T cell responses to AZD1222 COVID-19 vaccine. The data were produced by immunoSEQ multiplex PCR, yet TCRdb's version contains in-frame clones alone and is incomplete. The table has 95,000 to 150,000 clones, 85% seen once. The input for sequencing was peripheral blood, taken 28 days after the second AZD1222 dose. The receptor source for this set is an adult who received the AZD1222 COVID-19 vaccine.

The chain has TRBV10-1 and TRBJ1-2; no clear D. The germline CDR1 and CDR2 sequences are WNHNN and SYGVQD (reference sequence). The CDR3 extends over 13 amino acids. Between the trimmed V and J ends, which lost 1 base and 3 bases, there was a span of 6 bases. Here the CDR3 reads CASSEYGYYGYTF. As DNA, the CDR3 is TGCGCCAGCAGTGAGTACGGCTACTATGGCTACACCTTC.

The V and J genes are TRBV29-1 and TRBJ1-3; D unresolved. The CDR3 sequence is 12 residues long. Per germline, CDR1 SQVTM and CDR2 ANQGSEA. Trimming stripped 4 bases from V and 0 bases from J, with 4 bases between. The CDR3 spells CSVGDSGNTIYF. The CDR3 region has the DNA TGCAGCGTTGGCGACTCTGGAAACACCATATATTTT. The whole variable domain, filled in from reference TRBV29-1 and TRBJ1-3, reads SAVISQKPSRDICQRGTSLTIQCQVDSQVTMMFWYRQQPGQSLTLIATANQGSEATYESGFVIDKFPISRPNLTFSTLTVSNMSPEDSSIYLCSVGDSGNTIYFGEGSWLTVV.

The chain uses TRBV27 and TRBJ1-2; tentatively, D is TRBD1 (5 bases). The V and J ends lost 0 bases and 3 bases respectively, with 8 bases between them. Germline CDR1 is MNHEY and CDR2 is SMNVEV (reference sequence). The CDR3 consists of 14 residues. DNA for the CDR3: TGTGCCAGCAGTTTATCTGGGGGTGACTATGGCTACACCTTC. As protein: CASSLSGGDYGYTF.

The chain carries TRBV18 and TRBJ1-5; weak D call: TRBD1 (6 bases). This CDR3 comprises 15 residues. Germline V gene lookup returns CDR1 KGHSH and CDR2 LQKENI. Trimming cost V 3 bases and J 5 bases, with 14 bases left between them. For the CDR3, the DNA is TGTGCCAGCTCACCCCGGACAGCGTTCGATCAGCCCCAGCATTTT. It translates to CASSPRTAFDQPQHF.

This clone showed up just once. The chain links TRBV7-8 to TRBJ2-7; the D gene is possibly TRBD1 (6 bases). The germline V gene has CDR1 SGHVS and CDR2 FQNEAQ. CDR3 length equals 12 residues. V was shortened by 5 bases and J by 4 bases, with 9 bases between the two germline ends. This CDR3 reads CASSARGYEQYF. CDR3 sequence (DNA): TGTGCCAGCAGCGCCAGGGGATACGAGCAGTACTTC.

This clone is a singleton in its sample. This chain links TRBV2 with TRBJ1-2; D unresolved. Germline loops: CDR1 SNHLY, CDR2 FYNNEI. The ends were cut back, 1 base at V and 4 bases at J, with 7 bases in the middle. The CDR3 has 13 residues. Written as DNA, the CDR3 is TGTGCCAGCAGTGAAGGTCAGACCTATGGCTACACCTTC. Translation: CASSEGQTYGYTF.

The J gene is TRBJ2-3, the V gene TRBV7-2; D might be TRBD1 (6 bases). Germline V gene data show CDR1 as SGHTA and CDR2 as FQGNSA. Trimming removed 3 bases from V and 2 bases from J, with 9 bases in between. The CDR3 is 14 residues long. CDR3 nucleotide sequence: TGTGCCAGCAGCTTTAACAGGGACACAGATACGCAGTATTTT. This sequence encodes CASSFNRDTDTQYF.

This chain links TRBV6-4 with TRBJ1-5; D is ambiguous. Trimming shortened V by 3 bases and J by 1 base, and 10 bases separated the two germline ends. The CDR3 is made up of 15 amino acids. CDR1 and CDR2 (germline): MRHNA, SNTAGT. The CDR3 region has the DNA TGTGCCAGCAGTGAGGAGGGCTTCAGCAATCAGCCCCAGCATTTT. Its translation: CASSEEGFSNQPQHF.

The J gene is TRBJ1-5, the V gene TRBV7-9; tentatively, D is TRBD1 (5 bases). The V gene lost 0 bases and the J gene lost 6 bases, with 9 bases spanning the gap. Germline-derived CDR1 and CDR2 are SEHNR and FQNEAQ (reference sequence). The CDR3 loop spans 14 amino acids. CDR3 sequence (DNA): TGTGCCAGCAGCTTAGCCGGGGGACGTCAGCCCCAGCATTTT. Residues: CASSLAGGRQPQHF. Filled out from reference TRBV7-9 and TRBJ1-5, the complete variable domain reads DTGVSQNPRHKITKRGQNVTFRCDPISEHNRLYWYRQTLGQGPEFLTYFQNEAQLEKSRLLSDRFSAERPKGSFSTLEIQRTEQGDSAMYLCASSLAGGRQPQHFGDGTRLSIL.

This chain connects TRBV18 to TRBJ1-2; D call uncertain. V lost 3 bases and J 6 bases, leaving 11 bases between the germline ends. Germline CDR1 and CDR2: KGHSH and LQKENI. This CDR3 comprises 13 residues. The CDR3 sequence: CASSPEGVNGYTF. CDR3 coding DNA: TGTGCCAGCTCACCGGAGGGAGTCAATGGCTACACCTTC.

The chain employs TRBV7-9 and TRBJ1-3; D unresolved. V was cut by 5 bases and J by 0 bases, with 5 bases left in between. The CDR3 covers 13 residues. Germline CDR1 reads SEHNR; CDR2 reads FQNEAQ (reference sequence). The chain's CDR3 is CASSPSSGNTIYF. CDR3 DNA sequence: TGTGCCAGCAGCCCGAGCTCTGGAAACACCATATATTTT.

This chain links TRBV7-8 with TRBJ1-1, with D possibly TRBD1 on 6 matching bases. This CDR3 is 17 amino acids long. V lost 1 base and J lost 5, with 20 bases in between. Germline V lookup: CDR1 SGHVS, CDR2 FQNEAQ. DNA for the CDR3: TGTGCCAGCAGCTTAGAGGTCGGGGGGCGCGGGTGGACTGAAGCTTTCTTT. This sequence encodes CASSLEVGGRGWTEAFF.

CDR3 in DNA: TGTGCCAGCACCGCTTCCTACGAGCAGTACTTC. Translated, it gives CASTASYEQYF. The V and J genes are TRBV3-1 (or the pseudogene TRBV3-2) and TRBJ2-7, with D unclear. The CDR3 runs to 11 residues. The germline CDR1 and CDR2 sequences are LGHDT and YNNKEL (reference sequence). V was trimmed by 7 bases and J by 1 base, leaving 5 bases between them.

The chain is built from TRBV5-1 and TRBJ2-6; the D is unclear. Germline V lookup: CDR1 SGHRS, CDR2 YFSETQ. With 0 bases removed from V and 0 bases from J, the gap between germline ends came to 7 bases. The CDR3 sequence is 16 residues long. DNA for the CDR3: TGCGCCAGCAGCTTGGAGACTTTCTCTGGGGCCAACGTCCTGACTTTC. Amino acids: CASSLETFSGANVLTF.

This sequence joins TRBV29-1 and TRBJ2-3, with TRBD2 identical over 9 bases. Looked up from germline, CDR1 is SQVTM and CDR2 is ANQGSEA. This CDR3 has 16 amino acids. Trimming removed 7 bases from V and 2 bases from J; junction bases left unmatched: 13. This CDR3 reads CSAQRGASGDTDTQYF. CDR3 in DNA: TGCAGCGCCCAACGAGGGGCTAGCGGGGACACAGATACGCAGTATTTT.

CDR3 sequence (DNA): TGCGCCAGCAGCCGGACTAGCGGGAGCTCCTACAATGAGCAGTTCTTC. Its protein product is CASSRTSGSSYNEQFF. V is TRBV5-1 and J is TRBJ2-1; 13 bases align to TRBD2. The CDR3 has 16 amino acids. Trimming took 4 bases from V and 0 from J; bases not matched to a gene: 1. The V gene's germline CDR1 is SGHRS and CDR2 YFSETQ.

The chain carries TRBV28 and TRBJ2-3; D may be TRBD1 or TRBD2 (6 bases each). With 6 bases removed from V and 0 bases from J, the gap between germline ends came to 16 bases. The CDR3 sequence is 16 residues long. Germline values: CDR1 MDHEN, CDR2 SYDVKM. CDR3 DNA: TGTGCCAGCAGCTCTTCAGGGGCGGGAAGCACAGATACGCAGTATTTT. Translation: CASSSSGAGSTDTQYF.

The V gene is TRBV5-4, the J gene TRBJ2-1; 11 bases fit TRBD2. CDR3 length: 17 residues. In germline, CDR1 is SGHNT, CDR2 YYREEE (reference sequence). V lost 3 bases and J lost 4; bases outside the gene matches: 9. CDR3 sequence reads: CASSWWLAGGLYNEQFF. The DNA for the CDR3 is TGTGCCAGCAGCTGGTGGCTAGCGGGGGGTCTGTACAATGAGCAGTTCTTC.

This chain joins TRBV5-4 and TRBJ2-5; D is uncertain. This CDR3 spans 14 amino acids. Germline CDR1 is SGHNT and CDR2 is YYREEE (reference sequence). V was pared by 0 bases and J by 2 bases, with 8 bases between. The CDR3 loop reads CASSLGFQQETQYF. The CDR3 bases are TGTGCCAGCAGCTTGGGGTTCCAGCAAGAGACCCAGTACTTC.

The chain links TRBV2 to TRBJ1-5; no firm D call. CDR1 SNHLY and CDR2 FYNNEI come from the germline V gene. Trimming left V 7 bases short and J 2 bases short, with 3 bases between. The CDR3 is 11 amino acids. CDR3 nucleotides: TGTGCCAGCACCGGCAATCAGCCCCAGCATTTT. Its protein product is CASTGNQPQHF.

In its sample, this clone was seen once. This chain links TRBV5-1 with TRBJ2-7, with D maybe TRBD2 (5 bases). The V end lost 4 bases, the J end lost 0 bases, and 11 bases lay between the germline ends. The CDR3 length is 14 residues. The germline V gene has CDR1 SGHRS and CDR2 YFSETQ. The CDR3 loop is CASSPEGPSYEQYF. CDR3 bases: TGCGCCAGCAGCCCCGAGGGCCCCTCCTACGAGCAGTACTTC.

The J gene is TRBJ1-5, the V gene TRBV6-5; 7 bases are shared with TRBD1. The germline V gene has CDR1 MNHEY and CDR2 SVGAGI. CDR3 length: 15 amino acids. Trimming at V came to 0 bases and at J to 4 bases, leaving 3 bases not matched to a gene. This CDR3 is CASSYSRQGNQPQHF. Written as DNA, the CDR3 is TGTGCCAGCAGTTACTCGAGACAGGGAAATCAGCCCCAGCATTTT.

The rearrangement links TRBV20-1 to TRBJ1-1, with D perhaps matching TRBD1 (5 bases). This CDR3 comprises 14 residues. The V end was cut by 3 bases, the J end by 0 bases, with 11 bases between. Germline V CDR1 and CDR2: DFQATT, SNEGSKA (reference sequence). The DNA of the CDR3 is TGCAGTGCTAGTGGGGCCGCATTGAACACTGAAGCTTTCTTT. This sequence encodes CSASGAALNTEAFF.

The V call is TRBV6-5, the J call TRBJ1-1; TRBD1 matches at 7 bases. Looked up from germline, CDR1 is MNHEY and CDR2 is SVGAGI. Unmatched junction bases numbered 11, after V lost 6 bases and J lost 7 bases. The CDR3 loop spans 14 amino acids. This chain's CDR3 is CASRAQGSWGEAFF. In nucleotides, the CDR3 is TGTGCCAGCAGAGCACAGGGGTCTTGGGGTGAAGCTTTCTTT.

This clone appeared a few times. This chain joins TRBV5-1 and TRBJ1-2, with 9 bases matching TRBD1. The CDR3 has 13 amino acids. Germline lookup yields CDR1 SGHRS and CDR2 YFSETQ. Losses at the gene ends were 3 bases for V and 7 bases for J; bases not matched to a gene: 4. The CDR3, as DNA: TGCGCCAGCAGCTGGAGGGACAGGGCTGGCTACACCTTC. Its protein product is CASSWRDRAGYTF. Full variable domain (rest looked up from reference TRBV5-1 and TRBJ1-2): KAGVTQTPRYLIKTRGQQVTLSCSPISGHRSVSWYQQTPGQGLQFLFEYFSETQRNKGNFPGRFSGRQFSNSRSEMNVSTLELGDSALYLCASSWRDRAGYTFGSGTRLTVV.

This clone has a handful of counts. This chain joins TRBV7-2 and TRBJ1-3, with a possible D match to TRBD1 (5 bases). Per germline, CDR1 SGHTA and CDR2 FQGNSA. V dropped 0 bases and J dropped 0 bases, with 9 bases sitting between them. This CDR3 has 16 amino acids. The CDR3 region has the DNA TGTGCCAGCAGCTTAGCGCAGGGTTACTCTGGAAACACCATATATTTT. It is translated as CASSLAQGYSGNTIYF.

The CDR3 sequence: CAVYARNQPQHF. CDR3 nucleotides: TGTGCCGTGTATGCCAGGAATCAGCCCCAGCATTTT. V and J are TRBV21-1 and TRBJ1-5; the D call TRBD1 from the table was never checked on the DNA. TRBV21-1 is labeled a pseudogene. The CDR3 spans 12 residues.

The chain carries TRBV15 and TRBJ2-4; D not certain. Germline CDR1 and CDR2: LNHNV and YYDKDF (reference sequence). V lost 0 bases and J lost 9, with 6 bases in between. This CDR3 is built from 12 residues. CDR3 nucleotides: TGTGCCACCAGCAGAGATTTTAGCATTCAGTACTTC. The encoded protein is CATSRDFSIQYF.

The CDR3 sequence is CASSLGATNEKLFF. As DNA, the CDR3 is TGTGCCAGCAGCCTGGGCGCAACTAATGAAAAACTGTTTTTT. The rearrangement links TRBV3-1 (or the pseudogene TRBV3-2) to TRBJ1-4; D gene uncertain. The V end lost 4 bases, the J end lost 0 bases, and 6 bases lay between the germline ends. The CDR3 covers 14 residues. The germline V gene encodes CDR1 LGHDT and CDR2 YNNKEL (reference sequence).

CDR3: CASSLTGDGYTF. CDR3 sequence (DNA): TGTGCCAGCAGTTTGACAGGGGACGGCTACACCTTC. V and J are TRBV28 and TRBJ1-2; 8 nucleotides line up with TRBD1. This CDR3 comprises 12 residues. After removal of 3 bases from V and 8 bases from J, the junction contained 2 bases not matched to a gene. Germline loops: CDR1 MDHEN, CDR2 SYDVKM.